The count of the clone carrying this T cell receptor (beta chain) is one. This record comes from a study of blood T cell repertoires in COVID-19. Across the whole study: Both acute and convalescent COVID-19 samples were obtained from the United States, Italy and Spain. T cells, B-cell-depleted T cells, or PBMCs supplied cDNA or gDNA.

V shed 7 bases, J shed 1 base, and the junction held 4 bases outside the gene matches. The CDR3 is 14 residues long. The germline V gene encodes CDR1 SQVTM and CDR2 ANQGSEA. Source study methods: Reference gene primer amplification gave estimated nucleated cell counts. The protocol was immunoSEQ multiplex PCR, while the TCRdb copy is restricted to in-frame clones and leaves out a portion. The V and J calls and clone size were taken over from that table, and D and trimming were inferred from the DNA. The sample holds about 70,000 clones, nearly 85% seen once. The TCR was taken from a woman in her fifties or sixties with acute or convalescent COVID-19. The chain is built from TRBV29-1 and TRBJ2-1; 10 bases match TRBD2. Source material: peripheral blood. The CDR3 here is CSAPTSGSYNEQFF. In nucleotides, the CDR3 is TGCAGCGCCCCGACTAGCGGGTCCTACAATGAGCAGTTCTTC.